Listed below are T cell receptor beta chains from one sample, sequenced in a study of T-cell memory formation after mild COVID-19. Each CDR3 protein gets one entry after TCRdb re-called the 5' RACE reads with MiXCR. This table has 250,000 to 350,000 distinct CDR3 sequences, around 15% appearing once. The source material was PBMCs or a T cell subset sorted from them (not recorded which). The receptors stem from a man between 18 and 35 years old who had mild COVID-19 (a few samples of this study predate the infection). Cell type and time point are not known. Each CDR3 is given without its conserved first and last residue. The size entry is marked missing in some rows and otherwise reads once, few, many or a size class.

CDR3 protein	J gene	clone size	V gene
ASSQGGGRRSEKLF	TRBJ1-4	few	TRBV4-3
AWRSGGASYGYT	TRBJ1-2	.	TRBV30
ASSVSGTPTDTQY	TRBJ2-3	.	TRBV9
ATSVAYNEQF	TRBJ2-1	.	TRBV24-1
AWSGGQNTEAF	TRBJ1-1	.	TRBV30
ASSPFGGSGGLNTGELF	TRBJ2-2	.	TRBV7-2
ASSLVFQVNSNQPQH	TRBJ1-5	many	TRBV7-2
ASSYSRDRGNTIY	TRBJ1-3	.	TRBV6-5
ASSLEGGASGGVKNIQY	TRBJ2-4	few	TRBV5-1
ASTVTGRETQY	TRBJ2-5	.	TRBV7-8
ASTPDEYYGYT	TRBJ1-2	many	TRBV19
ASSPGLGGGPALAQY	TRBJ2-5	.	TRBV6-5
SVGSSGGGVDTQY	TRBJ2-3	few	TRBV29-1
ASSPGRGQDGYT	TRBJ1-2	.	TRBV5-1
SAGPRTSGSYPQY	TRBJ2-5	.	TRBV20-1
ASSYSGALSYEQY	TRBJ2-7	few	TRBV5-1
ASSYRDGGDTQY	TRBJ2-3	many	TRBV6-5
ASSLEQIAATDTQY	TRBJ2-3	.	TRBV7-9
ASSSALAPRWPQH	TRBJ1-5	.	TRBV6-5
ASPPRGATDTQY	TRBJ2-3	.	TRBV5-1
ASSLGRLLSYNSPLH	TRBJ1-6	few	TRBV7-2
ASSLAGEGI	TRBJ1-1	few	TRBV5-5
ASTPGRGQETQY	TRBJ2-5	few	TRBV9
ASKQDTEAF	TRBJ1-1	.	TRBV19
ASSLVDRGRGNYGYT	TRBJ1-2	few	TRBV7-7
SAREGGWGYT	TRBJ1-2	few	TRBV20-1
ASSLWLDYGYT	TRBJ1-2	once	TRBV7-2
ASSPPADVDTQY	TRBJ2-3	few	TRBV9
ASSLDRGISYEQY	TRBJ2-7	many	TRBV5-1
SVVASGGFTDTQY	TRBJ2-3	.	TRBV29-1
SARDPAGAGNEQF	TRBJ2-1	few	TRBV20-1
ASSGHEQY	TRBJ2-7	few	TRBV25-1
ASSQDSRKAYNEQF	TRBJ2-1	few	TRBV4-1
ASSSTPGRTYNEQF	TRBJ2-1	few	TRBV6-1
ASSRGSGSYNEQF	TRBJ2-1	many	TRBV7-3
ASSYTGTGGDNYGYT	TRBJ1-2	.	TRBV6-2/TRBV6-3
ASSEGQTQETQY	TRBJ2-5	.	TRBV28
ASAQGQRGETQY	TRBJ2-5	few	TRBV4-2
ASRPTGGLETQY	TRBJ2-5	once	TRBV5-5
SVDRDYGYT	TRBJ1-2	.	TRBV29-1
ASSPRDSFDSPLH	TRBJ1-6	.	TRBV12-3/TRBV12-4
ASSPRNSGTDTQY	TRBJ2-3	few	TRBV7-8
SASRGLDYGYT	TRBJ1-2	.	TRBV20-1
ASSWTDYNEQF	TRBJ2-1	.	TRBV5-1
SVEDRRGDYGYT	TRBJ1-2	.	TRBV29-1
ASSPRTSGHNEQF	TRBJ2-1	.	TRBV7-6
ASIPTSAGHEQY	TRBJ2-7	few	TRBV2
ASTTSPGGGTDTQY	TRBJ2-3	.	TRBV7-2
ASSPTPNYEQY	TRBJ2-7	many	TRBV7-9
ASSQVAGEETQY	TRBJ2-5	.	TRBV3-1
ASSLRSGVYNEQF	TRBJ2-1	few	TRBV7-3
ASSLFFRRTGELF	TRBJ2-2	few	TRBV12-3/TRBV12-4
SARVAVGETQY	TRBJ2-5	.	TRBV20-1
ASSLSLTYEQY	TRBJ2-7	many	TRBV7-9
ASSTSDRGLSNQPQH	TRBJ1-5	.	TRBV6-4
ASSLAGFMVQETQY	TRBJ2-5	.	TRBV5-1
ASSSGAGELF	TRBJ2-2	.	TRBV28
ASSLDVGTDTQY	TRBJ2-3	few	TRBV5-1
SAPGPAGASNEQF	TRBJ2-1	few	TRBV20-1
ASSLAPLAGGETQY	TRBJ2-5	few	TRBV5-1